These T cell receptor beta chains were read from a single sample in a study of blood T cell repertoires in COVID-19. TCRdb's copy holds only in-frame clones and misses some; the assay was immunoSEQ multiplex PCR. The table records more than 250,000 clones, around 85% of them present only once. Sequenced sample: PBMCs or T cells enriched from blood (not recorded which). Receptors were obtained from a man younger than 45 who had recovered from COVID-19. Both conserved end residues are trimmed from each CDR3.

v_gene	j_gene	CDR3aa
TRBV7-6	TRBJ2-3	ASSAGQGWKVEGTDTQY
TRBV4-2	TRBJ2-1	ASSPKEGTSAYNEQF
TRBV7-3	TRBJ2-2	ASSPHREANTGELF
TRBV30	TRBJ2-5	AWTTLAGAAGAQY
TRBV5-6	TRBJ2-7	ASSFGRGAGDEQY
TRBV6-1	TRBJ1-6	ASSDGARRSYNSPLH
TRBV19	TRBJ1-5	ASSSLNRVRGQPQH
TRBV6-5	TRBJ2-7	ATSARYEQY
TRBV2	TRBJ1-1	ASILQGAVGNTEAF
TRBV30	TRBJ1-3	AWVGSSGNTIY
TRBV5-1	TRBJ2-5	ASSQDRVGQETQY
TRBV9	TRBJ2-1	ASSAPGTGGYNEQF
TRBV5-8	TRBJ2-7	ASSLAGLVYEQY
TRBV24-1	TRBJ2-7	AAGTGSYEQY
TRBV7-2	TRBJ2-7	ASSLGRDYEQY
TRBV9	TRBJ1-2	ASSPRQFDGYT
TRBV5-6	TRBJ2-7	ASSYGQGASYEQY
TRBV6-2/TRBV6-3	TRBJ2-1	ASSYSQRGGHEQF
TRBV7-2	TRBJ2-4	ASSPRDSKNIQY
TRBV4-3	TRBJ1-2	ASSQDMGRAYGYT
TRBV7-9	TRBJ1-5	ASSFYSNQPQH
TRBV20-1	TRBJ1-5	SASQQGAGNQPQH
TRBV28	TRBJ2-3	ASRLQGVDTQY
TRBV4-2	TRBJ2-7	ASSQASGVSYEQY
TRBV6-6	TRBJ1-2	ASSYSTGYYGYT
TRBV11-2	TRBJ2-2	ASSSGHIQNTGELF